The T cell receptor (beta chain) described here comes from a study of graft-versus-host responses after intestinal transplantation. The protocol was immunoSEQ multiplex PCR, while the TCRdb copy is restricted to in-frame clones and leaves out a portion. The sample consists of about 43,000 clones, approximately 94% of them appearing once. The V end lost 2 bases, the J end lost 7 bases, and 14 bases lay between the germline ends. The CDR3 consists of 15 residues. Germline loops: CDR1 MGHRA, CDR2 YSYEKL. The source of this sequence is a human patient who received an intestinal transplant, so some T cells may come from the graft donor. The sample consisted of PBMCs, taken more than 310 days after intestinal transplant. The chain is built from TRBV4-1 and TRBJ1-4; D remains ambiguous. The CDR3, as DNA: TGCGCCAGCAGCCAACCGGGGATACTAGGTGAAAAACTGTTTTTT. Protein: CASSQPGILGEKLFF.